This TCR beta chain was observed in a study of human CD8 memory T cell subsets. This CDR3 contains 15 residues. TCR beta was sequenced from UMI-tagged 5' RACE libraries. Reprocessing the 5' RACE reads, TCRdb reports a single entry for every CDR3 protein and omits DNA. The sample shows about 17,000 distinct CDR3 sequences, and 5.7% sits with its ten largest clones. The chain combines TRBV12-3 or TRBV12-4 with TRBJ2-1; TCRdb's D call, TRBD1, is unchecked because there is no DNA. The receptor comes from a human donor in good health. What was sequenced was CD8+ stem-like memory T cells (TSCM and TCM) sorted from PBMCs. Subset of the sample: stem-like memory CD8 T cells (TSTEM), CCR7+ PD-1- TIGIT-. This chain's CDR3 is CASSFGDGSYNEQFF.